The 20 T cell receptor beta chains given below trace back to one sample, sequenced in a study of glioma-infiltrating T cells after dendritic cell vaccination. The method was immunoSEQ multiplex PCR; TCRdb's version includes in-frame clones alone and lacks a portion of them. The repertoire holds 35,000 to 40,000 clones, with around four fifths as singletons. The material was blood, obtained before dendritic cell vaccination. The receptors come from a human donor with glioblastoma.

Points on this clone: Other DNA sequences in the sample encode the same CDR3. The chain links TRBV7-2 to TRBJ1-6, with D perhaps matching TRBD1 (5 bases). Trimming took 4 bases from V and 1 from J, leaving 11 bases between them. Germline V lookup: CDR1 SGHTA, CDR2 FQGNSA. The CDR3 is 16 amino acids. The CDR3 bases are TGTGCCAGCAGCTACGACGACAGTTCCTATAATTCACCCCTCCACTTT. This translates into CASSYDDSSYNSPLHF.

This clone was found once. The chain links TRBV5-1 to TRBJ1-1, with D unresolved. CDR3 size: 14 residues. Germline V gene sequence: CDR1 SGHRS, CDR2 YFSETQ. The V and J ends lost 0 bases and 0 bases respectively, with 6 bases between them. CDR3: CASSLGGMNTEAFF. CDR3 sequence (DNA): TGCGCCAGCAGCTTGGGAGGGATGAACACTGAAGCTTTCTTT.

The rearrangement joins TRBV7-3 to TRBJ1-2; TRBD1 aligns across 9 bases. The CDR3 totals 17 residues. The germline V gene has CDR1 SGHTA and CDR2 FQGTGA. Germline trimming cut 5 bases from V and 4 bases from J; bases unmatched to any gene: 14. The chain's CDR3 is CASSRPEPGQGAYGYTF. For the CDR3, the DNA is TGTGCCAGCAGCCGACCTGAGCCGGGACAGGGTGCCTATGGCTACACCTTC. Complete variable domain (other parts from reference TRBV7-3 and TRBJ1-2): GAGVSQTPSNKVTEKGKYVELRCDPISGHTALYWYRQSLGQGPEFLIYFQGTGAADDSGLPNDRFFAVRPEGSVSTLKIQRTERGDSAVYLCASSRPEPGQGAYGYTFGSGTRLTVV.

The V gene is TRBV5-6, the J gene TRBJ2-2; 10 bases fit TRBD1. The CDR3 consists of 16 residues. J was trimmed by 4 bases and V by 2 bases; bases with no gene match: 5. Per the germline V gene, CDR1 is SGHDT and CDR2 is YYEEEE. This chain's CDR3 is CASSLAGQGRTGELFF. The CDR3 DNA reads TGTGCCAGCAGCTTAGCGGGACAGGGGCGCACCGGGGAGCTGTTTTTT.

The chain couples TRBV5-1 to TRBJ2-2; D not certain. This CDR3 spans 13 amino acids. Trimming removed 0 bases from V and 3 bases from J, with 3 bases in between. CDR1 is SGHRS, CDR2 YFSETQ, per germline. CDR3 residues: CASSLEHTGELFF. The CDR3 DNA reads TGCGCCAGCAGCTTGGAGCACACCGGGGAGCTGTTTTTT. Based on the CDR3 plus reference TRBV5-1 and TRBJ2-2, the full variable domain is KAGVTQTPRYLIKTRGQQVTLSCSPISGHRSVSWYQQTPGQGLQFLFEYFSETQRNKGNFPGRFSGRQFSNSRSEMNVSTLELGDSALYLCASSLEHTGELFFGEGSRLTVL.

The CDR3 loop is CASRPSGGLQETQYF. For the CDR3, the DNA is TGTGCCAGCAGACCTAGCGGGGGGCTCCAAGAGACCCAGTACTTC. The V gene is TRBV6-5, the J gene TRBJ2-5, with 11 bases aligning to TRBD2. In germline, CDR1 is MNHEY, CDR2 SVGAGI. This CDR3 comprises 15 residues. V lost 6 bases and J lost 1; bases outside the gene matches: 4.

Written as DNA, the CDR3 is TGTGCCAGCAGTTACGGGGGGGAGCTCACAGATACGCAGTATTTT. Protein: CASSYGGELTDTQYF. This sequence joins TRBV6-5 and TRBJ2-3; TRBD2 aligns across 7 bases. The germline V gene encodes CDR1 MNHEY and CDR2 SVGAGI. J lost 2 bases, V lost 2 bases, and 4 bases had no gene match. The CDR3 is made up of 15 amino acids.

This rearrangement joins TRBV2 to TRBJ2-7; TRBD2 agrees at 9 bases. Per germline, CDR1 SNHLY and CDR2 FYNNEI. V was clipped by 6 bases and J by 1 base; unmatched bases: 13. The CDR3 sequence is 17 residues long. For the CDR3, the DNA is TGTGCCAGCAGCGAATACCGCGGGGGGGCCGGGTCCTACGAGCAGTACTTC. It translates to CASSEYRGGAGSYEQYF.

This rearrangement joins TRBV12-5 to TRBJ2-3, with 7 bases identical to TRBD2. Germline values: CDR1 LGHNT, CDR2 FRNRAP. The V segment lost 0 bases and the J segment 2 bases; nucleotides outside the gene matches: 2. This CDR3 has 15 amino acids. CDR3 DNA sequence: TGTGCTAGTGGTTTGGTAGCGGGGTACACAGATACGCAGTATTTT. Translating it yields CASGLVAGYTDTQYF. The full variable domain, with the rest looked up from reference TRBV12-5 and TRBJ2-3, is DARVTQTPRHKVTEMGQEVTMRCQPILGHNTVFWYRQTMMQGLELLAYFRNRAPLDDSGMPKDRFSAEMPDATLATLKIQPSEPRDSAVYFCASGLVAGYTDTQYFGPGTRLTVL.

The rearrangement uses TRBV11-3 and TRBJ2-3; D is possibly TRBD1 (5 bases). Germline values: CDR1 SGHNT, CDR2 YENEEA. V dropped 2 bases and J dropped 6 bases, with 12 bases sitting between them. The CDR3 sequence is 14 residues long. CDR3 sequence reads: CASSLFLGADTQYF. CDR3 nucleotides: TGTGCCAGCAGCTTATTTCTTGGGGCTGATACGCAGTATTTT. Supplemented by reference TRBV11-3 and TRBJ2-3, the full variable domain reads EAGVVQSPRYKIIEKKQPVAFWCNPISGHNTLYWYLQNLGQGPELLIRYENEEAVDDSQLPKDRFSAERLKGVDSTLKIQPAELGDSAVYLCASSLFLGADTQYFGPGTRLTVL.

V is TRBV4-2 and J is TRBJ1-1, with D unclear. The CDR3 is 12 amino acids. V was shortened by 0 bases and J by 10 bases, with 9 bases between the two germline ends. The germline CDR1 and CDR2 sequences are LGHNA and YNFKEQ. In DNA, the CDR3 is TGTGCCAGCAGCCAAGAAAGGCGGGTAGCTTTCTTT. This translates into CASSQERRVAFF.

This chain links TRBV15 with TRBJ2-5; D gene unclear. This CDR3 is built from 12 residues. Trimming removed 1 base at V and 4 bases at J, with 4 bases between. CDR1 is LNHNV, CDR2 YYDKDF, per germline (reference sequence). The CDR3 DNA is TGTGCCACCAGCAGAGCGGGAGAGACCCAGTACTTC. This sequence encodes CATSRAGETQYF.

This clone was recorded only once. J is TRBJ2-1 and V is TRBV7-8; D unclear. Germline CDR1 is SGHVS and CDR2 is FQNEAQ. Trimming shortened V by 5 bases and J by 2 bases, and 13 bases separated the two germline ends. The length of the CDR3 is 15 residues. The CDR3 DNA sequence: TGTGCCAGCAGCGCCCTCGGAGTGACCTACAATGAGCAGTTCTTC. Translating gives CASSALGVTYNEQFF. Drawing the rest from reference TRBV7-8 and TRBJ2-1, the complete variable domain is GAGVSQSPRYKVAKRGQDVALRCDPISGHVSLFWYQQALGQGPEFLTYFQNEAQLDKSGLPSDRFFAERPEGSVSTLKIQRTQQEDSAVYLCASSALGVTYNEQFFGPGTRLTVL.

The rearrangement links TRBV15 to TRBJ1-4, with 9 bases fitting TRBD1. The CDR3 is made up of 18 amino acids. Looked up from germline, CDR1 is LNHNV and CDR2 is YYDKDF (reference sequence). V lost 5 bases and J lost 0; bases outside the gene matches: 10. The chain's CDR3 is CATSLDRGGKTTNEKLFF. The CDR3 DNA is TGTGCCACCAGCCTCGACAGGGGGGGAAAAACAACTAATGAAAAACTGTTTTTT.

The V gene is TRBV7-8, the J gene TRBJ1-1; D may be TRBD1 (5 bases). The germline V gene has CDR1 SGHVS and CDR2 FQNEAQ. There are 14 residues in the CDR3. Deletions cut 2 bases from V and 3 bases from J, with 10 bases between. DNA for the CDR3: TGTGCCAGCAGCTTACGACCCAGGGACACTGAAGCTTTCTTT. Translation gives CASSLRPRDTEAFF.

A single count supports this clone. The CDR3 DNA follows: TGTGCCAGCAGCCAGCGGGGGGACGGAGAGACCCAGTACTTC. Its translation is CASSQRGDGETQYF. The V call is TRBV7-3, the J call TRBJ2-5; 9 bases fit TRBD2. The trim removed 5 bases at V and 4 bases at J, leaving 5 bases unmatched. The germline CDR1 and CDR2 sequences are SGHTA and FQGTGA. This CDR3 is 14 amino acids long.

This clone was picked up a small number of times. The CDR3 is CASSDPRQGTAYEQYF. The CDR3 DNA reads as TGTGCCAGCAGTGATCCTCGACAGGGAACTGCCTACGAGCAGTACTTC. The gene calls are TRBV25-1 and TRBJ2-7; 7 bases match TRBD1. With V trimmed by 3 bases and J by 2 bases, 10 bases remained unmatched. CDR1 and CDR2 (germline): MGHDK, SYGVNS. The CDR3 loop spans 16 amino acids.

In its sample, this clone was seen once. V gene TRBV14 combines with J gene TRBJ2-7; D might be TRBD1 (5 bases). The ends were cut back, 0 bases at V and 0 bases at J, with 9 bases in the middle. CDR3 size: 15 residues. CDR1 and CDR2 from the germline V gene are SGHDN and FVKESK. The CDR3 region has the DNA TGTGCCAGCAGCCAAGAGTGGCAGGGCTCCTACGAGCAGTACTTC. This translates into CASSQEWQGSYEQYF.

This chain connects TRBV6-5 to TRBJ1-4; 7 bases map to TRBD1. V gave up 6 bases and J gave up 10 bases; unmatched junction bases: 8. The CDR3 covers 13 residues. CDR1 and CDR2 (germline): MNHEY, SVGAGI. The CDR3 DNA sequence: TGTGCCAGCAGGGCGGGACAGACGGGAAAACTGTTTTTT. Translated: CASRAGQTGKLFF.

Worth noting for this clone: One end of the junction is discordant with germline, which a read error may explain. This chain joins TRBV7-7 and TRBJ2-6; D uncertain. The CDR3 contains 15 residues. Germline CDR1 and CDR2: SSHAT and FNYEAQ (reference sequence). The CDR3: CASSLSSSGANVLTF. The CDR3 region has the DNA TGTGCTAGCAGCTTATCATCCTCTGGGGCCAACGTCCTGACTTTC.